This T cell receptor beta chain comes out of a study of spatial heterogeneity in lung cancer. Single TCR cDNA molecules each had their own unique molecular identifier. One entry per CDR3 protein, called by TCRdb with MiXCR from the 5' RACE reads. Among around 11,000 distinct CDR3 sequences, less than 4% were seen once, and the ten largest hold around 50%. Time point specified: sample taken at primary tumor resection. Tumor, nontumor lung or frozen PBMC supplied whole RNA that was sequenced unsorted. This clonotype was seen at least ten times. The size of this beta chain means little, since it is a stray read in a library made for alpha chains. This CDR3 spans 15 amino acids. Germline V gene sequence: CDR1 ENHRY, CDR2 SYGVKD. The V gene lost 4 bases and the J gene lost 4 bases, with 16 bases spanning the gap.

The sample here was PBMCs, taken at surgery. The chain uses TRBV10-3 and TRBJ1-2; D gene ambiguous. This receptor was taken from a female donor with early-stage non-small cell lung cancer. CDR3 DNA: TGTGCCATCAGTGCGGAGACGCCGACTTTCTATGGCTACACCTTC. Translated: CAISAETPTFYGYTF.